The 28 T cell receptor beta chains below come from one sample, sequenced in a study of cytomegalovirus exposure and HLA in healthy donors. PCR used 60 Vbeta primers and 13 Jbeta primers. The method was immunoSEQ multiplex PCR; TCRdb's version includes in-frame clones alone and lacks a portion of them. In the table there are some 140,000 clones, 60% to 85% of which are singletons. The specimen was PBMCs. The source is a male donor in good health and CMV-seropositive.

The chain combines TRBV11-2 with TRBJ2-1; maybe TRBD1 (6 bases). The germline V gene has CDR1 SGHAT and CDR2 FQNNGV. The CDR3 spans 14 residues. Between the trimmed V and J ends, which lost 5 bases and 5 bases, there was a span of 13 bases. Written as DNA, the CDR3 is TGTGCCAGCAGCCTTACGGGACAAAACAATGAGCAGTTCTTC. It codes for CASSLTGQNNEQFF. The full variable domain, completed using reference TRBV11-2 and TRBJ2-1, is EAGVAQSPRYKIIEKRQSVAFWCNPISGHATLYWYQQILGQGPKLLIQFQNNGVVDDSQLPKDRFSAERLKGVDSTLKIQPAKLEDSAVYLCASSLTGQNNEQFFGPGTRLTVL.

V and J are TRBV27 and TRBJ1-5; maybe TRBD1 (6 bases). This CDR3 is 14 amino acids long. Trimming took 9 bases from V and 1 from J, leaving 13 bases between them. Germline V gene data show CDR1 as MNHEY and CDR2 as SMNVEV (reference sequence). This CDR3 is CASRGILSNQPQHF. The CDR3 coding sequence is TGTGCCAGTAGGGGGATACTAAGCAATCAGCCCCAGCATTTT.

This clone has just a few counts. J is TRBJ1-2 and V is TRBV18; 9 positions match TRBD1. Germline V CDR1 and CDR2: KGHSH, LQKENI. CDR3 length: 14 amino acids. V was pared by 4 bases and J by 5 bases, with 5 bases of the junction left unmatched. The CDR3 DNA sequence: TGTGCCAGCTCACTCCGGGACAGGGATTATGGCTACACCTTC. Translated: CASSLRDRDYGYTF.

The J gene is TRBJ2-2, the V gene TRBV7-8; unclear D gene. Germline V gives CDR1 SGHVS, CDR2 FQNEAQ. The V gene lost 2 bases and the J gene lost 3 bases, with 16 bases spanning the gap. The CDR3 length is 17 residues. CDR3 amino acids: CASSLQSGAVDTGELFF. The CDR3 DNA follows: TGTGCCAGCAGCTTACAGTCAGGCGCTGTCGACACCGGGGAGCTGTTTTTT.

The chain carries TRBV15 and TRBJ1-3; 7 bases match TRBD1. V was pared by 0 bases and J by 4 bases, with 3 bases of the junction left unmatched. Germline assignment: CDR1 LNHNV and CDR2 YYDKDF (reference sequence). The CDR3 is 15 amino acids. The CDR3 protein is CATSRDPGQGNTIYF. In DNA form, the CDR3 reads TGTGCCACCAGCAGAGATCCGGGACAGGGAAACACCATATATTTT.

The chain is built from TRBV6-5 and TRBJ1-1; no clear D gene. This CDR3 spans 12 amino acids. Germline V gives CDR1 MNHEY, CDR2 SVGAGI. Between the trimmed V and J ends, which lost 7 bases and 4 bases, there was a span of 10 bases. The CDR3 reads CASIGQTTEAFF. CDR3 DNA: TGTGCCAGCATTGGGCAGACCACTGAAGCTTTCTTT.

The J gene is TRBJ2-4, the V gene TRBV28; 8 nucleotides agree with TRBD1. CDR3 length equals 15 residues. Per germline, CDR1 MDHEN and CDR2 SYDVKM. V was clipped by 5 bases and J by 6 bases; unmatched bases: 9. CDR3 loop: CASSLYGTGLNIQYF. The CDR3 DNA reads as TGTGCCAGCAGTCTATACGGGACAGGTCTAAACATTCAGTACTTC.

The chain combines TRBV7-2 with TRBJ1-1; D is uncertain. CDR3 length: 13 residues. Trimming removed 5 bases at V and 1 base at J, with 8 bases between. Germline-derived CDR1 and CDR2 are SGHTA and FQGNSA. CDR3 sequence reads: CASSPRWNTEAFF. CDR3 DNA sequence: TGTGCCAGCAGCCCCCGGTGGAACACTGAAGCTTTCTTT.

V is TRBV9 and J is TRBJ2-7; 9 bases fit TRBD1. The CDR3 is made up of 14 amino acids. Germline V CDR1 and CDR2: SGDLS, YYNGEE. V lost 6 bases, J lost 2 bases, and 6 bases stayed unmatched. CDR3 in amino acids: CASNPGQGPYEQYF. The CDR3 bases are TGTGCCAGCAACCCGGGACAGGGCCCCTACGAGCAGTACTTC.

The V and J genes are TRBV5-6 and TRBJ2-5, with D possibly being TRBD2 (6 bases). Germline V lookup: CDR1 SGHDT, CDR2 YYEEEE. The length of the CDR3 is 16 residues. The germline V and J ends were trimmed by 0 bases and 4 bases, with 16 bases remaining between them. Written as DNA, the CDR3 is TGTGCCAGCAGCTTGGCCTCCCTAGAGCGGGCAGAGACCCAGTACTTC. It specifies CASSLASLERAETQYF.

The chain uses TRBV6-5 and TRBJ1-2; 7 bases agree with TRBD1. In germline, CDR1 is MNHEY, CDR2 SVGAGI. The CDR3 length is 14 residues. V dropped 2 bases and J dropped 7; count of bases not matched to a gene: 7. This chain's CDR3 is CASSYEGARSGYTF. Written as DNA, the CDR3 is TGTGCCAGCAGTTACGAGGGGGCGCGGAGTGGCTACACCTTC.

The rearrangement uses TRBV4-3 and TRBJ1-1, with D possibly matching TRBD1 (6 bases). The germline gives CDR1 LGHNA, CDR2 YSLEER. V dropped 0 bases and J dropped 0 bases, with 8 bases sitting between them. The CDR3 runs 15 residues. The CDR3 sequence is CASSQEGHLNTEAFF. CDR3 DNA sequence: TGCGCCAGCAGCCAAGAGGGACACCTGAACACTGAAGCTTTCTTT.

This chain joins TRBV10-2 and TRBJ1-2; D gene uncertain. This CDR3 has 15 amino acids. Trimming left V 2 bases short and J 1 base short, with 11 bases between. Germline V gene lookup returns CDR1 WSHSY and CDR2 SAAADI. The CDR3 DNA reads as TGCGCCAGCAGTGAGACGGCGGAAGGTAACTATGGCTACACCTTC. Amino acid sequence: CASSETAEGNYGYTF.

Note on this clone: This same CDR3 is encoded by further DNA sequences in the sample. This chain connects TRBV7-3 to TRBJ2-7, with 9 positions matching TRBD1. CDR3 length equals 16 residues. V was pared by 5 bases and J by 2 bases, with 10 bases of the junction left unmatched. Germline CDR1 is SGHTA and CDR2 is FQGTGA. This chain's CDR3 is CASSPGQGLPPYEQYF. CDR3 DNA sequence: TGTGCCAGCAGCCCCGGACAGGGGCTTCCTCCCTACGAGCAGTACTTC.

This rearrangement joins TRBV5-4 to TRBJ1-1; a weak D match, TRBD1 (6 bases). CDR1 and CDR2 (germline): SGHNT, YYREEE (reference sequence). The CDR3 totals 13 residues. The V end lost 2 bases, the J end lost 8 bases, and 13 bases lay between the germline ends. In DNA, the CDR3 is TGTGCCAGCAGCTTCAGACCCGACAGGGAAGCTTTCTTT. It codes for CASSFRPDREAFF.

V gene TRBV10-3 combines with J gene TRBJ2-7, with a weak D call TRBD2 (6 bases). The germline V gene encodes CDR1 ENHRY and CDR2 SYGVKD. The germline V and J ends were trimmed by 4 bases and 1 base, with 11 bases remaining between them. The CDR3 runs to 14 residues. The CDR3 protein is CAISVAENSYEQYF. CDR3 coding DNA: TGTGCCATCAGTGTAGCGGAAAATTCCTACGAGCAGTACTTC.

This chain connects TRBV7-6 to TRBJ2-7, with TRBD1 identical over 7 bases. The CDR3 covers 12 residues. V trimming: 4 bases; J trimming: 5 bases; junction bases outside the gene matches: 2. CDR1 SGHVS and CDR2 FNYEAQ come from the germline V gene. The DNA of the CDR3 is TGTGCCAGCAGCTCGACAGGGAACGAGCAGTACTTC. The encoded protein is CASSSTGNEQYF.

The chain joins TRBV27 to TRBJ2-1; 7 bases align to TRBD1. Germline values: CDR1 MNHEY, CDR2 SMNVEV (reference sequence). V lost 4 bases and J lost 6; bases outside the gene matches: 3. The CDR3 is 13 amino acids. CDR3 nucleotides: TGTGCCAGCAGTTCACAGGGGACCAATGAGCAGTTCTTC. Translating gives CASSSQGTNEQFF.

This clone was detected only a few times. Its ends do not fully match the called genes, so a read error is possible. This chain uses TRBV7-7 with TRBJ2-7; D perhaps matches TRBD1 (5 bases). The CDR3 extends over 13 amino acids. The germline CDR1 and CDR2 sequences are SSHAT and FNYEAQ (reference sequence). The DNA of the CDR3 is TGTGCTAGCAGCCTATCTGGGGCACACGAGCAGTACTTC. The encoded protein is CASSLSGAHEQYF.

This sequence joins TRBV7-6 and TRBJ1-1; TRBD1 might be the D (5 bases). The CDR3 loop spans 16 amino acids. Germline V gives CDR1 SGHVS, CDR2 FNYEAQ. Trimming stripped 1 base from V and 4 bases from J, with 16 bases between. CDR3 residues: CASSLVGPRGLTEAFF. The CDR3 DNA sequence: TGTGCCAGCAGCTTAGTAGGCCCAAGGGGACTCACTGAAGCTTTCTTT.

The rearrangement joins TRBV28 to TRBJ1-5; TRBD1 might be the D (6 bases). This CDR3 is 14 amino acids long. V was shortened by 5 bases and J by 3 bases, with 11 bases between the two germline ends. Germline lookup yields CDR1 MDHEN and CDR2 SYDVKM. The CDR3 is CASSRRDNNQPQHF. DNA for the CDR3: TGTGCCAGCAGTCGAAGGGACAACAATCAGCCCCAGCATTTT.

The chain combines TRBV7-6 with TRBJ2-5, with 12 bases that match TRBD2. The CDR3 sequence is 17 residues long. The germline CDR1 and CDR2 sequences are SGHVS and FNYEAQ. The V segment lost 2 bases and the J segment 4 bases; nucleotides outside the gene matches: 8. The CDR3 loop is CASSLQTSGRSGETQYF. In DNA, the CDR3 is TGTGCCAGCAGCTTACAGACTAGCGGGAGATCTGGAGAGACCCAGTACTTC.

The chain has TRBV27 and TRBJ2-3; 10 bases match TRBD2. Losses at the gene ends were 1 base for V and 5 bases for J; bases not matched to a gene: 3. This CDR3 is 15 amino acids long. From germline, CDR1 is MNHEY and CDR2 SMNVEV (reference sequence). The CDR3 region has the DNA TGTGCCAGCAGTTTATTACTAGCGGGGTTAGATACGCAGTATTTT. It specifies CASSLLLAGLDTQYF.

This clone has only one observation. The CDR3 spells CASRNGQRSYNSPLHF. The CDR3 DNA is TGTGCCAGTAGAAACGGACAGAGAAGTTATAATTCACCCCTCCACTTT. The rearrangement uses TRBV19 and TRBJ1-6, with D tentatively TRBD1 (6 bases). Trimming took 6 bases from V and 4 from J, leaving 16 bases between them. The CDR3 totals 16 residues. The germline gives CDR1 LNHDA, CDR2 SQIVND (reference sequence).

CDR3 in amino acids: CASSPPSGVYEQYF. For the CDR3, the DNA is TGTGCCAGCTCACCACCAAGCGGGGTCTACGAGCAGTACTTC. The rearrangement uses TRBV18 and TRBJ2-7; 7 bases are a match to TRBD2. The CDR3 covers 14 residues. The germline V gene encodes CDR1 KGHSH and CDR2 LQKENI. After removal of 0 bases from V and 3 bases from J, the junction contained 2 bases not matched to a gene.

The V call is TRBV5-1, the J call TRBJ2-7; 10 bases align to TRBD1. The V segment lost 0 bases and the J segment 9 bases; nucleotides outside the gene matches: 12. Germline V gene lookup returns CDR1 SGHRS and CDR2 YFSETQ. This CDR3 comprises 16 residues. CDR3 in amino acids: CASSLASGQGLLGQYF. CDR3 nucleotides: TGCGCCAGCAGCTTGGCGTCGGGACAGGGGCTTTTGGGGCAGTACTTC.

This clone appeared a few times. The chain joins TRBV6-5 to TRBJ2-1; 13 positions match TRBD2. V lost 5 bases, J lost 8 bases, and 3 bases stayed unmatched. The CDR3 sequence is 14 residues long. Germline V lookup: CDR1 MNHEY, CDR2 SVGAGI. The CDR3 loop is CASSNGLAGDEQFF. Here the CDR3 DNA reads TGTGCCAGCAGTAATGGACTAGCGGGAGATGAGCAGTTCTTC.

The chain is built from TRBV7-9 and TRBJ2-5, with TRBD2 matching over 10 bases. Matching the DNA end better, TRBJ2-7 makes the J call doubtful. Germline assignment: CDR1 SEHNR and CDR2 FQNEAQ (reference sequence). The CDR3 has 15 residues. Written as DNA, the CDR3 is TGTGCCAGCAGCGGAACTAGCGGGGCCACCTACGAGCAGTACTTC. The encoded protein is CASSGTSGATYEQYF.